The entry below describes one T cell receptor (beta chain). This entry comes from a study of identical twins. TCRdb recomputed calls from the 5' RACE reads with MiXCR, one row per CDR3 protein. The sample records some 500,000 distinct CDR3 sequences, 13% to 15% being singletons. In addition, the sample was reused for a study of yellow fever vaccine responses in identical twins.

The sequence was collected from a woman aged 18-29 years in good health. Sequenced: CD4+ T cells sorted from blood.

This CDR3 is CASSLPTGPSGANVLTF. Here the CDR3 DNA reads TGTGCCAGCAGCTTACCGACAGGGCCCTCTGGGGCCAACGTCCTGACTTTC. V and J are TRBV13 and TRBJ2-6, with 7 bases lining up with TRBD1. V was pared by 2 bases and J by 0 bases, with 4 bases of the junction left unmatched. This CDR3 is built from 17 residues. Germline CDR1 and CDR2: PRHDT and FYEKMQ (reference sequence).